This T cell receptor beta chain was retrieved from a study of regulatory T cells in long-lasting Graves disease. Across the study: Over 5 years on antithyroid drugs plus positive TSH receptor antibodies marked Graves' disease as persistent. Points from the study as a whole: Persistent disease preferred TRBV28, TRBJ1-2 and TRBJ2-5.

Researchers made TCR beta libraries by using iRepertoire HTBI primers and running Arm-PCR on CDR3 regions. Original methodology: Spanning all samples, the identified segments comprised around 60 TRBV and approximately 14 TRBJ. A single record per CDR3 protein comes from TCRdb applying MiXCR to the multiplex PCR reads. These V and J calls originate from TCRdb's pipeline instead of the authors' own analysis. The table shows roughly 400,000 distinct CDR3 sequences, with around 20% occurring only once. Noted time point: persistent/refractory GD, antithyroid drugs over 5 years with positive TRAb. Isolated PBMC RNA provided the starting material for the TCR library. This clonotype came up a few times. Its antigen remains unidentified. The germline V gene encodes CDR1 DFQATT and CDR2 SNEGSKA (reference sequence). The CDR3 runs 14 residues. V lost 6 bases to trimming and J lost 4 bases; unmatched junction nucleotides: 10.

This rearrangement joins TRBV20-1 to TRBJ1-1; TRBD1 agrees at 8 bases. This TCR came from a female donor with Graves disease. Material: peripheral blood mononuclear cells (PBMCs), obtained when the disease was refractory, from a patient treated with antithyroid drugs. This CDR3 is CSASDRASGTEAFF. For the CDR3, the DNA is TGCAGTGCGTCGGACAGGGCTAGTGGCACTGAAGCTTTCTTT.